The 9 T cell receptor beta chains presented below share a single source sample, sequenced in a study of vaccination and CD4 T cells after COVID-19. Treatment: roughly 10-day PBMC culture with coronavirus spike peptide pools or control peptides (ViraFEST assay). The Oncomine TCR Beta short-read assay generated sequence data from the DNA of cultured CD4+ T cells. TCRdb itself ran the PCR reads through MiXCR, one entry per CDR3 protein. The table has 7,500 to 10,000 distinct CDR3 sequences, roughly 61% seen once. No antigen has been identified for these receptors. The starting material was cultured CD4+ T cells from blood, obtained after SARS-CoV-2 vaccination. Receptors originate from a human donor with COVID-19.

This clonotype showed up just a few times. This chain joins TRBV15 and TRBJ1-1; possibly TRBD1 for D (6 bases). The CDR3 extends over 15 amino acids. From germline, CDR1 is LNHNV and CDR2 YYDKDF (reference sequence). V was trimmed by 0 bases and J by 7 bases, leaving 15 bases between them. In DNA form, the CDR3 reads TGTGCCACCAGCAGAGATGGGGGGACAAGAGGTGAAGCTTTCTTT. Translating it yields CATSRDGGTRGEAFF.

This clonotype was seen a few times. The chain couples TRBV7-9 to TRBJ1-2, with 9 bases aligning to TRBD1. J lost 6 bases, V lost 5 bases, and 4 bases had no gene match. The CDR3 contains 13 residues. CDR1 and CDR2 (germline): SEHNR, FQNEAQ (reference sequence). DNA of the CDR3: TGTGCCAGCAGCCAGAGACAGGGGGATGGCTACACCTTC. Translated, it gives CASSQRQGDGYTF.

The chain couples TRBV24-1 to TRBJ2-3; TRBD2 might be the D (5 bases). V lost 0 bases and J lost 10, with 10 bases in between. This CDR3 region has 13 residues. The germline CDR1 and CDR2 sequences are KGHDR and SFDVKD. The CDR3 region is CATSDLAGISQYF. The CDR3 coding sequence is TGTGCCACCAGTGATTTGGCGGGTATCTCGCAGTATTTT.

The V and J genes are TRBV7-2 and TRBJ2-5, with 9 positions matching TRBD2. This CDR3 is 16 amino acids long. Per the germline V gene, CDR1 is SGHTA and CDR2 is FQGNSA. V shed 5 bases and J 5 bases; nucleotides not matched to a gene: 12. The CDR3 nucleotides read TGTGCCAGCAGCCCCGACTTGCGGGGGGGGCGGGAGACCCAGTACTTC. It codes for CASSPDLRGGRETQYF.

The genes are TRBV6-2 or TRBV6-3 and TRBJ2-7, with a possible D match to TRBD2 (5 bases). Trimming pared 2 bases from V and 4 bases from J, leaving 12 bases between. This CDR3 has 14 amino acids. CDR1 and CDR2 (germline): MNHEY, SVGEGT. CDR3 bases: TGTGCCAGCAGTTACGTGGGGAGAGAGTACGAGCAGTACTTC. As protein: CASSYVGREYEQYF.

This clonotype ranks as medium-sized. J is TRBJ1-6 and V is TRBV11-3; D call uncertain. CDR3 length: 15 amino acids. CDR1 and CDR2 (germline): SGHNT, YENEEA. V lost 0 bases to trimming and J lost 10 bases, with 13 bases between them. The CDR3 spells CASSLDSRAGSPLHF. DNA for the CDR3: TGTGCCAGCAGCTTAGATAGTCGGGCTGGGTCACCCCTCCACTTT.

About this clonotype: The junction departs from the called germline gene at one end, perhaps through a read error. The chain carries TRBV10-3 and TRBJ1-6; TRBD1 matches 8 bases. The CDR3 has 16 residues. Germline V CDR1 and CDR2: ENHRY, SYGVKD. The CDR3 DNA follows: TGTGCCACCAGTACCGATAACAGGGGGGGGAATTCACCCCTCCACTTT. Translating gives CATSTDNRGGNSPLHF.

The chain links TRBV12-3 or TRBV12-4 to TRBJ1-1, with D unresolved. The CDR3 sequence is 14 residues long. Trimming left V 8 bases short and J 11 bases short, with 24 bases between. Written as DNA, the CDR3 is TGTGCCAGCTTAGACACTTGGGCGGGCAAGAGGGCTTTCTTT. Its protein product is CASLDTWAGKRAFF.

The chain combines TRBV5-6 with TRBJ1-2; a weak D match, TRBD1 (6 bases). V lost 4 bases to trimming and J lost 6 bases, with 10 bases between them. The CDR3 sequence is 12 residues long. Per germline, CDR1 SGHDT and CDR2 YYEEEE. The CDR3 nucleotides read TGTGCCAGCAGCACAGGGATGGATGGCTACACCTTC. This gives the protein CASSTGMDGYTF.